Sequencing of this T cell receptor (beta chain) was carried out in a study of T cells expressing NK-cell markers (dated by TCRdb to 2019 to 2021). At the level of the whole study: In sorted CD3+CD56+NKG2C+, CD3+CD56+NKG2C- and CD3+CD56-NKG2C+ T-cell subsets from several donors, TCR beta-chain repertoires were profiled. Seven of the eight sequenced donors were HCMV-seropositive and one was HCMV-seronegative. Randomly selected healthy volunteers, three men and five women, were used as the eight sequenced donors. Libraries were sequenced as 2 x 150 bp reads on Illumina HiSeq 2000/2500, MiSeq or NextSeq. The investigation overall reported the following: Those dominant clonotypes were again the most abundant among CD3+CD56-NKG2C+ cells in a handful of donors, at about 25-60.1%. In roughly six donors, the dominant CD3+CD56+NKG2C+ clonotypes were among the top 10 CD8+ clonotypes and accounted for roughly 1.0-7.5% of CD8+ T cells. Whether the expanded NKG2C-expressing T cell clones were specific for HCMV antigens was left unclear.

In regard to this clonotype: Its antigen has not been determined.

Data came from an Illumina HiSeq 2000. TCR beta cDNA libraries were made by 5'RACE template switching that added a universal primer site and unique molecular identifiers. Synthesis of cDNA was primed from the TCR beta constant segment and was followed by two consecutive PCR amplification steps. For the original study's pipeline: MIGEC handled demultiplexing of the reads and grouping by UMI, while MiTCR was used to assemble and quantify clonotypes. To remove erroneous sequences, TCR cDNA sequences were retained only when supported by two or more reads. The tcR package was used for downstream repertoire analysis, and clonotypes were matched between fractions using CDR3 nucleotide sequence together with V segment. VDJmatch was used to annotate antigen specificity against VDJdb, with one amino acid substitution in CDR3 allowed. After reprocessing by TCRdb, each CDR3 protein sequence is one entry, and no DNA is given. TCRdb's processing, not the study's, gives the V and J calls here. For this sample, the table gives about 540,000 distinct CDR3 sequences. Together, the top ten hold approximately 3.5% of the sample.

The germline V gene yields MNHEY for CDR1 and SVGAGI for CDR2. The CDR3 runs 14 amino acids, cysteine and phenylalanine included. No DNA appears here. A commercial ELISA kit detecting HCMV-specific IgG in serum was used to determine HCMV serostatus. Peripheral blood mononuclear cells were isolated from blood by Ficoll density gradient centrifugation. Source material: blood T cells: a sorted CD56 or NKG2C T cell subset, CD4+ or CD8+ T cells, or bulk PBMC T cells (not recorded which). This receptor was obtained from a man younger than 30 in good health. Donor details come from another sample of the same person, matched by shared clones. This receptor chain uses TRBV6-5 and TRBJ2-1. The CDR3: CASSYEASINEQFF.